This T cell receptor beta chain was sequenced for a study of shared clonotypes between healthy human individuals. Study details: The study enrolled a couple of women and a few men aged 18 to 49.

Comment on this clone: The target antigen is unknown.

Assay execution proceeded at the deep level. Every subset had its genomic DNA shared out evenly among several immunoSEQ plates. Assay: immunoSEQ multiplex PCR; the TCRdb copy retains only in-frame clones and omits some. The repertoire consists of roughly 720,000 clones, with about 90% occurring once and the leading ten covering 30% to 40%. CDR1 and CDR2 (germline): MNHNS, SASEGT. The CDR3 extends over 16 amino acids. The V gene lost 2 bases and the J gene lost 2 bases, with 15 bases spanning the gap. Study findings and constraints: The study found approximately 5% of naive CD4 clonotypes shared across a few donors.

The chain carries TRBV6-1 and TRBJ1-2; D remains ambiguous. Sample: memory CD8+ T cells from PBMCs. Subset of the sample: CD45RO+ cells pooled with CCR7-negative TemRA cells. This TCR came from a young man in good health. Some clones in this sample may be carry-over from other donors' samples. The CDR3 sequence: CASSESSGLGNYGYTF. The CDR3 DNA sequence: TGTGCCAGCAGTGAATCTTCCGGACTGGGGAACTATGGCTACACCTTC.